This T cell receptor (beta chain) was identified during a study of cytomegalovirus exposure and HLA in healthy donors. The PCR ran on 60 Vbeta and 13 Jbeta primers. Assay used: immunoSEQ multiplex PCR; TCRdb lists only in-frame clones, some missing. The sample yields around 150,000 clones, less than 80% seen once. About this clone itself: One end of the junction does not line up with germline, which may come from a read error. At the DNA level, this CDR3 is encoded by other sequences in the same sample as well.

This CDR3 is built from 16 residues. CDR1 is MNHEY, CDR2 SVGAGI, per germline. The clonotype was recovered from a middle-aged man in good health and CMV-seronegative. The chain recombines TRBV6-5 with TRBJ1-6; D remains unclear. Sequenced sample: PBMCs. The DNA of the CDR3 is TGTGCCAGCAGTTACCCTTCTGCGGGCGGTTATTCGCCCCTCCACTTT. Translation gives CASSYPSAGGYSPLHF.